These 9 T cell receptor beta chains were sequenced from one sample in a study of blood T cell repertoires in COVID-19. Clones were sequenced by immunoSEQ multiplex PCR, and TCRdb holds only the in-frame ones, with some missing. The sample contains 230,000 or so clones, roughly 85% of which appear only once. The specimen sequenced was PBMCs or T cells enriched from blood (not recorded which). All receptors derive from a woman aged 45 to 65 who had been exposed to COVID-19.

DNA of the CDR3: TGTGCCAGTAGTCCGGGACAGTTCAACTATGGCTACACCTTC. Its translation: CASSPGQFNYGYTF. This chain connects TRBV19 to TRBJ1-2; TRBD1 matches 7 bases. The CDR3 loop spans 14 amino acids. Losses at the gene ends were 5 bases for V and 2 bases for J; bases not matched to a gene: 5. Germline V gene lookup returns CDR1 LNHDA and CDR2 SQIVND (reference sequence).

The chain employs TRBV21-1 and TRBJ2-1; the DNA was not compared with TRBD2, the D call given in the table. TRBV21-1 is a pseudogene. CDR3 size: 17 residues. CDR3 in DNA: TGTGCCAGCAGCCTAGAGCCACGGGGGGGCCCCACGGGAGAGCAGTTCTTC. This codes for CASSLEPRGGPTGEQFF.

The rearrangement links TRBV7-9 to TRBJ1-6; no definite D call. Deletions cut 5 bases from V and 8 bases from J, with 16 bases between. The CDR3 length is 15 residues. CDR1 and CDR2 from the germline V gene are SEHNR and FQNEAQ (reference sequence). CDR3: CASSRATGMDSPLHF. For the CDR3, the DNA is TGTGCCAGCAGCAGGGCTACCGGGATGGATTCACCCCTCCACTTT. Complete variable domain (other parts from reference TRBV7-9 and TRBJ1-6): DTGVSQNPRHKITKRGQNVTFRCDPISEHNRLYWYRQTLGQGPEFLTYFQNEAQLEKSRLLSDRFSAERPKGSFSTLEIQRTEQGDSAMYLCASSRATGMDSPLHFGNGTRLTVT.

The V gene is TRBV7-2, the J gene TRBJ2-7; possible D gene TRBD2, 6 bases. The CDR3 is 15 residues long. The germline V gene encodes CDR1 SGHTA and CDR2 FQGNSA. V lost 2 bases and J 3 bases, leaving 14 bases between the germline ends. The CDR3 protein is CASSLNGGTYYEQYF. The CDR3 region has the DNA TGTGCCAGCAGCTTAAACGGGGGAACTTACTACGAGCAGTACTTC.

The chain joins TRBV6-5 to TRBJ2-1, with D hard to call. Germline CDR1 reads MNHEY; CDR2 reads SVGAGI. Trimming stripped 0 bases from V and 2 bases from J, with 8 bases between. The CDR3 length is 15 residues. The CDR3 region is CASSYSTVTYNEQFF. The CDR3 coding sequence is TGTGCCAGCAGTTACTCCACAGTCACCTACAATGAGCAGTTCTTC.

Here the CDR3 reads CAIKAGGNTEAFF. The CDR3 DNA reads TGTGCCATCAAAGCAGGGGGGAACACTGAAGCTTTCTTT. The chain links TRBV10-3 to TRBJ1-1; 7 nucleotides line up with TRBD1. The CDR3 runs to 13 residues. From germline, CDR1 is ENHRY and CDR2 SYGVKD. Trimming removed 7 bases from V and 1 base from J; junction bases left unmatched: 3.

The chain uses TRBV2 and TRBJ2-1; no firm D call. Germline V gene sequence: CDR1 SNHLY, CDR2 FYNNEI. The V end was cut by 6 bases, the J end by 6 bases, with 6 bases between. The CDR3 has 11 amino acids. The CDR3 protein is CASRRFNEQFF. DNA of the CDR3: TGTGCCAGCAGGAGATTCAATGAGCAGTTCTTC.

This rearrangement joins TRBV29-1 to TRBJ1-2, with TRBD1 as a possible D gene (5 bases). Germline CDR1 and CDR2: SQVTM and ANQGSEA. Trimming removed 4 bases at V and 6 bases at J, with 15 bases between. The CDR3 is made up of 13 amino acids. The CDR3 sequence is CSVARPGGDGYTF. The CDR3 DNA reads TGCAGCGTTGCGCGCCCTGGGGGGGATGGCTACACCTTC.

The rearrangement joins TRBV7-9 to TRBJ1-4, with 7 bases matching TRBD1. Germline loops: CDR1 SEHNR, CDR2 FQNEAQ (reference sequence). The CDR3 runs 14 residues. Losses at the gene ends were 1 base for V and 8 bases for J; bases not matched to a gene: 4. CDR3 sequence reads: CASSLGYRGEKLFF. CDR3 in DNA: TGTGCCAGCAGCTTAGGTTACAGGGGAGAAAAACTGTTTTTT.